This T cell receptor beta chain was identified during a study of T cells in Graves' hyperthyroidism and ophthalmopathy. Findings and caveats of the study: Ophthalmopathy and stable hyperthyroidism were told apart by a 13 V-J model.

The TCR beta CDR3 regions underwent amplification using RNA transcripts as the source. TCR CDR3 regions were first amplified by RT-PCR with HTBI primers. TCRdb fed the multiplex PCR reads into MiXCR, producing one record per CDR3 protein. Of more than 250,000 distinct CDR3 sequences listed, roughly 15% are singletons. This clonotype was seen a handful of times. Antigen specificity is unknown. The sample consisted of blood. The sequence derives from a woman in her forties or fifties with Graves' hyperthyroidism that later progressed to Graves' ophthalmopathy.

CDR3 residues: CSAPKGTEAFF. For the CDR3, the DNA is TGCAGTGCTCCTAAGGGCACTGAAGCTTTCTTT. V gene TRBV20-1 combines with J gene TRBJ1-1, with D unclear. The CDR3 spans 11 residues. Trimming removed 5 bases at V and 4 bases at J, with 8 bases between. CDR1 DFQATT and CDR2 SNEGSKA come from the germline V gene (reference sequence).